The clone carrying this T cell receptor beta chain was seen only a few times. Antigen: not known. The CDR3 totals 15 residues. The V gene lost 0 bases and the J gene lost 8 bases, with 14 bases spanning the gap. CDR1 and CDR2 (germline): MNHEY, SVGAGI. This entry belongs to a study of glioma-infiltrating T cells. General study results and limits: Gliomas, especially low-grade, showed above-expected tissue-blood divergence; non-neoplastic patients showed below.

Amplification of TCR alpha and beta CDR3 regions from RNA used iRepertoire nested multiplex PCR. From the multiplex PCR reads, TCRdb called clonotypes with MiXCR, one entry per CDR3 protein. The sample holds about 180,000 distinct CDR3 sequences; around 45% are singletons and the top ten take roughly 5.2%. The specimen was glioma tissue, nonneoplastic brain tissue, or PBMCs (not recorded which). This chain links TRBV6-5 with TRBJ2-1; either TRBD1 or TRBD2 may fit D (5 bases each). The sequence was collected from a human donor with low-grade glioma or glioblastoma, undergoing nonglioma brain surgery, or in good health (not recorded which). Here the CDR3 reads CASSYSRGSSYEQFF. For the CDR3, the DNA is TGTGCCAGCAGTTACTCCCGGGGCAGTTCCTATGAGCAGTTCTTC.